This TCR beta chain emerged from a study of T cells in Graves' hyperthyroidism and ophthalmopathy. Calling Graves' hyperthyroidism stable meant ophthalmopathy did not progress within 18 months. Patients aged 18 to 65 had newly diagnosed hyperthyroidism lasting under 2 months. This CDR3 comprises 15 residues. Germline values: CDR1 SNHLY, CDR2 FYNNEI. Unmatched junction bases numbered 7, after V lost 5 bases and J lost 3 bases. Points from the study as a whole: Researchers report that a 13 V-J model separated ophthalmopathy from stable hyperthyroidism.

There are many counts of this clonotype. Its antigen is still unknown. TCR beta CDR3 sequences were amplified from RNA transcripts. TCR CDR3 regions were first amplified by RT-PCR with HTBI primers. TCRdb ran MiXCR on the multiplex PCR reads and lists one entry per CDR3 protein. The table records about 550,000 distinct CDR3 sequences, about 20% of them present only once. The genes are TRBV2 and TRBJ1-5, with 7 positions matching TRBD1. The sequenced sample was blood. The receptor was isolated from a man aged 18 to 30 with Graves' hyperthyroidism. The CDR3 DNA reads as TGTGCCAGCAGTACCCGGGACAGTCTCAATCAGCCCCAGCATTTT. Amino acid sequence: CASSTRDSLNQPQHF.